These T cell receptor beta chains were read from a single sample in a study of Graves' ophthalmopathy and Graves' hyperthyroidism. TCRdb redid the calling of the multiplex PCR reads with MiXCR, one entry per CDR3 protein. Here the sample spans approximately 480,000 distinct CDR3 sequences, under 15% being singletons. The sample taken for sequencing was blood. These receptors all stem from a woman aged 25 to 45 with Graves' ophthalmopathy. Both conserved end residues are part of each CDR3. Each record gives: D gene, clone size, V gene, J gene, CDR3 DNA, CDR3 protein. D genes are given only for firm matches. Clone size is not always given. Where it is, it says once, few, many or a class for expanded clones.

d_gene: -
abundance: many
v_gene: TRBV28
j_gene: TRBJ2-5
CDR3nt: TGTGCCTCAACCACGACGGCGTTACAAGAGACCCAGTACTTC
CDR3aa: CASTTTALQETQYF

d_gene: TRBD1
abundance: many
v_gene: TRBV27
j_gene: TRBJ2-4
CDR3nt: TGTGCCAGCAGTGCGACCGGGACAGGGAAGTACTTC
CDR3aa: CASSATGTGKYF

d_gene: TRBD1
abundance: few
v_gene: TRBV4-1
j_gene: TRBJ1-2
CDR3nt: TGCGCCAGCAGGCCCGGGACAGATTTTACGTGGGGCTACACCTTC
CDR3aa: CASRPGTDFTWGYTF

d_gene: -
abundance: many
v_gene: TRBV4-1
j_gene: TRBJ2-7
CDR3nt: TGCGCCACTGCGGACTACCCGAGCTCCTACGAGCAGTACTTC
CDR3aa: CATADYPSSYEQYF

d_gene: TRBD1
abundance: -
v_gene: TRBV7-9
j_gene: TRBJ1-5
CDR3nt: TGTGCCAGTGGGGGCCTAGGGGGCCAGCCCCAGCATTTT
CDR3aa: CASGGLGGQPQHF

d_gene: TRBD1
abundance: many
v_gene: TRBV9
j_gene: TRBJ1-5
CDR3nt: TGTGCCAGCGGAACAGGGGGGGATCAGCCCCAGCATTTT
CDR3aa: CASGTGGDQPQHF

d_gene: TRBD1
abundance: many
v_gene: TRBV6-1
j_gene: TRBJ1-2
CDR3nt: TGTGCCAGCAGTGCCGGGACAGCTAACTATGGCTACACCTTC
CDR3aa: CASSAGTANYGYTF

d_gene: -
abundance: many
v_gene: TRBV12-3/TRBV12-4
j_gene: TRBJ1-1
CDR3nt: TGTGCCAGCAGCTGGGGGGGGAACACTGAAGCTTTCTTT
CDR3aa: CASSWGGNTEAFF

d_gene: -
abundance: many
v_gene: TRBV27
j_gene: TRBJ1-1
CDR3nt: TGTGCCAGCAGTCCGACAGTCGAGGTCACTGAAGCTTTCTTT
CDR3aa: CASSPTVEVTEAFF

d_gene: -
abundance: few
v_gene: TRBV10-1
j_gene: TRBJ2-7
CDR3nt: TGCGCCAGCAGTGCGGGTAACCCCGTCCCGCAGTACTTC
CDR3aa: CASSAGNPVPQYF

d_gene: TRBD1
abundance: -
v_gene: TRBV6-1
j_gene: TRBJ2-4
CDR3nt: TGTGCCAGCAGTGAGGGACAGGGGGCAAGCATTCAGTACTTC
CDR3aa: CASSEGQGASIQYF

d_gene: -
abundance: few
v_gene: TRBV28
j_gene: TRBJ1-1
CDR3nt: TGTGCCAGCAGTCGTCCTTCTGGGTTCCTGGGGGTCACTGAAGCTTTCTTT
CDR3aa: CASSRPSGFLGVTEAFF

d_gene: -
abundance: many
v_gene: TRBV7-2
j_gene: TRBJ1-2
CDR3nt: TGTGCCAGCAGCTTGCAGGCGACTTATGGCTACACCTTC
CDR3aa: CASSLQATYGYTF

d_gene: -
abundance: few
v_gene: TRBV30
j_gene: TRBJ1-6
CDR3nt: TGTGCCTGGAGGGACTCCAGCTCCTATAATTCACCCCTCCACTTT
CDR3aa: CAWRDSSSYNSPLHF

d_gene: -
abundance: many
v_gene: TRBV29-1
j_gene: TRBJ2-7
CDR3nt: TGCAGCGCCGGGACCCCGATCGAGCAGTACTTC
CDR3aa: CSAGTPIEQYF

d_gene: -
abundance: many
v_gene: TRBV24-1
j_gene: TRBJ1-2
CDR3nt: TGTGCCACCAGTGATTATGTTTGGGGCTACACCTTC
CDR3aa: CATSDYVWGYTF

d_gene: -
abundance: many
v_gene: TRBV12-3/TRBV12-4
j_gene: TRBJ1-1
CDR3nt: TGTGCCAGCAGTTTCGGGGGGCCCGCTTACACTGAAGCTTTCTTT
CDR3aa: CASSFGGPAYTEAFF

d_gene: -
abundance: -
v_gene: TRBV20-1
j_gene: TRBJ2-2
CDR3nt: TGCAGTGCTAGCGGGGGACTTGGGAGCGGGGAGCTGTTTTTT
CDR3aa: CSASGGLGSGELFF

d_gene: TRBD1
abundance: -
v_gene: TRBV30
j_gene: TRBJ1-3
CDR3nt: TGTGCCGCGACAGGGGAGACTGGAAACACCATATATTTT
CDR3aa: CAATGETGNTIYF

d_gene: TRBD1
abundance: many
v_gene: TRBV24-1
j_gene: TRBJ1-2
CDR3nt: TGTGCCACCAGTGACCCGGACAGGGCCTATGGCTACACCTTC
CDR3aa: CATSDPDRAYGYTF

d_gene: -
abundance: -
v_gene: TRBV6-2/TRBV6-3
j_gene: TRBJ2-4
CDR3nt: TGTGCCAGCGGAACGACAGGCCTTCGCTTGGCCAAAAACATTCAGTACTTC
CDR3aa: CASGTTGLRLAKNIQYF

d_gene: -
abundance: -
v_gene: TRBV5-1
j_gene: TRBJ1-1
CDR3nt: TGCGCCAGCAGCTGGGGGCAGGGTACGTTCTCTGAAGCTTTCTTT
CDR3aa: CASSWGQGTFSEAFF

d_gene: -
abundance: many
v_gene: TRBV10-3
j_gene: TRBJ2-5
CDR3nt: TGTGCCACCCACGGAGGGCCGGAGGAGACCCAGTACTTC
CDR3aa: CATHGGPEETQYF

d_gene: TRBD1
abundance: many
v_gene: TRBV6-1
j_gene: TRBJ1-1
CDR3nt: TGTGCCAGCAGACGACAGGGGAAGGCTTTCTTT
CDR3aa: CASRRQGKAFF

d_gene: -
abundance: once
v_gene: TRBV30
j_gene: TRBJ1-2
CDR3nt: TGTGCCTGGACTTATTTTTCAGGGATCAACTATGGCTACACCTTC
CDR3aa: CAWTYFSGINYGYTF

d_gene: -
abundance: many
v_gene: TRBV28
j_gene: TRBJ2-7
CDR3nt: TGTGCCACGCTCCCGGGCGACACATTGGACGAGCAATACTTC
CDR3aa: CATLPGDTLDEQYF

d_gene: -
abundance: -
v_gene: TRBV28
j_gene: TRBJ1-5
CDR3nt: TGTGCCAGCAGAAACACGGGCAATCAGCCCCAGCATTTT
CDR3aa: CASRNTGNQPQHF

d_gene: -
abundance: many
v_gene: TRBV5-1
j_gene: TRBJ1-1
CDR3nt: TGCGCCAGCAGCGTAGGGGAGGGGCTGAAAGCTTTCTTT
CDR3aa: CASSVGEGLKAFF

d_gene: TRBD1
abundance: once
v_gene: TRBV6-5
j_gene: TRBJ1-1
CDR3nt: TGTGCCAGCAGTACCCGACAGGGGCGAACTGAAGCTTTCTTT
CDR3aa: CASSTRQGRTEAFF

d_gene: TRBD2
abundance: few
v_gene: TRBV5-6
j_gene: TRBJ2-5
CDR3nt: TGTGCCAGCAGTTCGACTCGGGACTACAAAGAGGAGACCCAGTACTTC
CDR3aa: CASSSTRDYKEETQYF

d_gene: -
abundance: -
v_gene: TRBV27
j_gene: TRBJ2-3
CDR3nt: TGTGCCAGCACTCGTTACCCTGGCGGGACTAGCACAGATACGCAGTATTTT
CDR3aa: CASTRYPGGTSTDTQYF

d_gene: -
abundance: many
v_gene: TRBV5-1
j_gene: TRBJ1-1
CDR3nt: TGCGCCAGCAGCTTGGCCGCAGGGCTGAACACTGAAGCTTTCTTT
CDR3aa: CASSLAAGLNTEAFF

d_gene: -
abundance: many
v_gene: TRBV6-2/TRBV6-3
j_gene: TRBJ2-7
CDR3nt: TGTGCCAGCAGTTACGAAGGGGGAACCTACGAGCAGTACTTC
CDR3aa: CASSYEGGTYEQYF

d_gene: -
abundance: many
v_gene: TRBV4-1
j_gene: TRBJ1-5
CDR3nt: TGCGCCAGCAGCCAGGGGACACAGAGCAATCAGCCCCAGCATTTT
CDR3aa: CASSQGTQSNQPQHF

d_gene: -
abundance: many
v_gene: TRBV11-2
j_gene: TRBJ2-7
CDR3nt: TGTGCCAGCAGCCTGGTAGGGCGGGGTACCTACGAGCAGTACTTC
CDR3aa: CASSLVGRGTYEQYF

d_gene: TRBD1
abundance: many
v_gene: TRBV6-5
j_gene: TRBJ1-2
CDR3nt: TGTGCCAGCAGTATGACAGGGGATGGAGGCTACACCTTC
CDR3aa: CASSMTGDGGYTF

d_gene: TRBD2
abundance: many
v_gene: TRBV6-2/TRBV6-3
j_gene: TRBJ2-7
CDR3nt: TGTGCCAGCAGACTAGCGGGAGTTGCCTACGAGCAGTACTTC
CDR3aa: CASRLAGVAYEQYF

d_gene: -
abundance: many
v_gene: TRBV12-3/TRBV12-4
j_gene: TRBJ2-5
CDR3nt: TGTGCCAGCAGTCTGAGTGTCCGGGGTTCCCGAGAGACCCAGTACTTC
CDR3aa: CASSLSVRGSRETQYF

d_gene: TRBD1
abundance: few
v_gene: TRBV5-6
j_gene: TRBJ1-2
CDR3nt: TGTGCCAGCAGCGGAGGGACAGAGGATGGCTACACCTTC
CDR3aa: CASSGGTEDGYTF

d_gene: TRBD2
abundance: many
v_gene: TRBV20-1
j_gene: TRBJ2-2
CDR3nt: TGCAGTGCTAGGGATGGCGAGCGGGATGGGGGGGAGCTGTTTTTT
CDR3aa: CSARDGERDGGELFF

d_gene: -
abundance: many
v_gene: TRBV6-2/TRBV6-3
j_gene: TRBJ2-2
CDR3nt: TGTGCCAGCAGTTACTCACCAGTACAGGGAACCCTGACCACGAACACCGGGGAGCTGTTTTTT
CDR3aa: CASSYSPVQGTLTTNTGELFF

d_gene: -
abundance: many
v_gene: TRBV2
j_gene: TRBJ1-1
CDR3nt: TGTGCCAGCAGCCAGGGGCTGGACACTGAAGCTTTCTTT
CDR3aa: CASSQGLDTEAFF

d_gene: -
abundance: -
v_gene: TRBV28
j_gene: TRBJ1-1
CDR3nt: TGTGCCAGCAGCCGGGGCACGGCCACTGAAGCTTTCTTT
CDR3aa: CASSRGTATEAFF

d_gene: TRBD1
abundance: -
v_gene: TRBV5-1
j_gene: TRBJ2-2
CDR3nt: TGCGCCAGCAGCTTGGCCGTAGGGGGCGCAGACACCGGGGAGCTGTTTTTT
CDR3aa: CASSLAVGGADTGELFF

d_gene: -
abundance: many
v_gene: TRBV13
j_gene: TRBJ2-7
CDR3nt: TGTGCCAGCAGCTTAGGCCTTCAAGGGTCTGGCGAGCAGTACTTC
CDR3aa: CASSLGLQGSGEQYF

d_gene: -
abundance: many
v_gene: TRBV2
j_gene: TRBJ1-1
CDR3nt: TGTGCCAGCACCCTGGGAGGGGCTTTCTTT
CDR3aa: CASTLGGAFF

d_gene: TRBD1
abundance: many
v_gene: TRBV5-1
j_gene: TRBJ1-1
CDR3nt: TGCGCCAGCAGCGCCGATACAGGGGAAGGCACTGAAGCTTTCTTT
CDR3aa: CASSADTGEGTEAFF

d_gene: -
abundance: many
v_gene: TRBV12-3/TRBV12-4
j_gene: TRBJ1-6
CDR3nt: TGTGCCAGCAGTCCAGCAGGGGCCTTAAATTCACCCCTCCACTTT
CDR3aa: CASSPAGALNSPLHF